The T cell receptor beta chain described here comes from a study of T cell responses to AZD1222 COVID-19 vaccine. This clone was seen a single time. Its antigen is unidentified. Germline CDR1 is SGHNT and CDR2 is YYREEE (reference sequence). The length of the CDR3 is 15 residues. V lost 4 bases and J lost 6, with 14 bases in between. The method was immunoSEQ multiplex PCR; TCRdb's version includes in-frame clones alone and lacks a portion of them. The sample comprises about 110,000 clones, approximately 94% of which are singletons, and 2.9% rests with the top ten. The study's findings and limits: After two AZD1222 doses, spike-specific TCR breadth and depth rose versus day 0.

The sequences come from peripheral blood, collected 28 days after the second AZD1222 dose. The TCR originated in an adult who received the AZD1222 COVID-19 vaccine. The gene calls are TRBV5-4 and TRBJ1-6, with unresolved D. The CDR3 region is CASSPAGSPNSPLHF. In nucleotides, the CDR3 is TGTGCCAGCAGCCCGGCGGGCTCCCCTAATTCACCCCTCCACTTT.